This passage covers 13 T cell receptor beta chains from one sample sequenced in a study of cytomegalovirus exposure and HLA in healthy donors. Primers: 60 Vbeta forward and 13 Jbeta reverse. Here immunoSEQ multiplex PCR was the method, and the copy in TCRdb shows in-frame clones only, minus some. Of approximately 160,000 clones in the sample, under 70% were seen once. The sequenced sample consisted of PBMCs. The receptors here all came from a woman aged 40 to 50 in good health and CMV-seropositive.

This clone was detected only a few times. The V call is TRBV11-2, the J call TRBJ1-4; 8 bases line up with TRBD1. Unmatched junction bases numbered 7, after V lost 5 bases and J lost 2 bases. CDR1 is SGHAT, CDR2 FQNNGV, per germline. The CDR3 consists of 16 residues. The CDR3 protein is CASSVDRDTTNEKLFF. In DNA, the CDR3 is TGTGCCAGCAGCGTGGACAGGGACACGACTAATGAAAAACTGTTTTTT.

This chain uses TRBV9 with TRBJ1-5; D is possibly TRBD1 (5 bases). Germline V gene sequence: CDR1 SGDLS, CDR2 YYNGEE. CDR3 size: 15 residues. Trimming removed 4 bases from V and 1 base from J, with 12 bases in between. CDR3: CASSQDGHSNQPQHF. The CDR3 coding sequence is TGTGCCAGCAGCCAAGACGGACACAGCAATCAGCCCCAGCATTTT. Together with reference TRBV9 and TRBJ1-5, the CDR3 gives the full variable domain: DSGVTQTPKHLITATGQRVTLRCSPRSGDLSVYWYQQSLDQGLQFLIQYYNGEERAKGNILERFSAQQFPDLHSELNLSSLELGDSALYFCASSQDGHSNQPQHFGDGTRLSIL.

V and J are TRBV7-2 and TRBJ1-1; D remains ambiguous. V was pared by 1 base and J by 3 bases, with 12 bases between. From germline, CDR1 is SGHTA and CDR2 FQGNSA. This CDR3 spans 15 amino acids. The CDR3 loop reads CASSLESRSYTEAFF. DNA of the CDR3: TGTGCCAGCAGCTTAGAGAGTCGGTCGTACACTGAAGCTTTCTTT.

The CDR3 DNA is TGTGCCAGCCGCCAGGAGGTAGGCACAGATACGCAGTATTTT. As protein: CASRQEVGTDTQYF. This chain uses TRBV2 with TRBJ2-3, with D perhaps TRBD2 (5 bases). Germline assignment: CDR1 SNHLY and CDR2 FYNNEI. With 8 bases removed from V and 1 base from J, the gap between germline ends came to 13 bases. The CDR3 is 14 amino acids.

This clone was detected only once. The rearrangement links TRBV5-1 to TRBJ1-2; 7 positions match TRBD1. This CDR3 contains 15 residues. The V gene's germline CDR1 is SGHRS and CDR2 YFSETQ. V lost 0 bases and J lost 7; bases outside the gene matches: 9. The CDR3 nucleotides are TGCGCCAGCAGCTTGGGAACAGGGGAGAGGAGTGGCTACACCTTC. Translating gives CASSLGTGERSGYTF.

The genes are TRBV2 and TRBJ1-5, with D possibly being TRBD1 (5 bases). The CDR3 contains 16 residues. Trimming took 2 bases from V and 4 from J, leaving 15 bases between them. In germline, CDR1 is SNHLY, CDR2 FYNNEI. The CDR3 coding sequence is TGTGCCAGCAGTGAAATCGGGGGGTCAGGGAATCAGCCCCAGCATTTT. Translated, it gives CASSEIGGSGNQPQHF.

This clone occurred a few times. The chain joins TRBV4-1 to TRBJ1-5; the match to TRBD1 covers 8 bases. The length of the CDR3 is 14 residues. Trimming at V came to 1 base and at J to 4 bases, leaving 0 bases not matched to a gene. The V gene's germline CDR1 is MGHRA and CDR2 YSYEKL. The CDR3: CASSQGTGNQPQHF. The CDR3 DNA follows: TGCGCCAGCAGCCAAGGGACAGGGAATCAGCCCCAGCATTTT.

V is TRBV7-8 and J is TRBJ2-2; D unclear. The germline V and J ends were trimmed by 1 base and 2 bases, with 5 bases remaining between them. This CDR3 has 14 residues. Germline lookup yields CDR1 SGHVS and CDR2 FQNEAQ. CDR3 bases: TGTGCCAGCAGCTTAGGGGCAAACACCGGGGAGCTGTTTTTT. This sequence encodes CASSLGANTGELFF.

The chain carries TRBV28 and TRBJ1-5; 9 nucleotides agree with TRBD1. V lost 7 bases and J lost 6; bases outside the gene matches: 7. CDR1 and CDR2 from the germline V gene are MDHEN and SYDVKM. The CDR3 runs 14 residues. CDR3 bases: TGTGCCAGCACCGGACAGGGGCTCAGTCAGCCCCAGCATTTT. This sequence encodes CASTGQGLSQPQHF.

The chain links TRBV29-1 to TRBJ2-3, with D possibly being TRBD2 (6 bases). Germline CDR1 reads SQVTM; CDR2 reads ANQGSEA. The CDR3 runs to 13 residues. Trimming took off 3 bases at V and 6 bases at J, with 13 bases between the two ends. This CDR3 is CSVETSGLDTQYF. For the CDR3, the DNA is TGCAGCGTTGAGACGAGCGGGCTGGATACGCAGTATTTT.

The chain uses TRBV18 and TRBJ1-6, with 9 bases lining up with TRBD1. Germline CDR1 reads KGHSH; CDR2 reads LQKENI. The V gene end was trimmed by 1 base and the J gene end by 11 bases; junction bases not matched to a gene: 6. CDR3 length: 15 amino acids. CDR3: CASSPLGTGRAPLHF. The CDR3 nucleotides read TGTGCCAGCTCACCACTCGGGACAGGGAGAGCACCCCTCCACTTT.

V and J are TRBV2 and TRBJ1-4, with D unclear. The CDR3 length is 14 residues. Trimming left V 3 bases short and J 5 bases short, with 10 bases between. Germline CDR1 and CDR2: SNHLY and FYNNEI. The chain's CDR3 is CASSEAGRNEKLFF. As DNA, the CDR3 is TGTGCCAGCAGTGAGGCAGGAAGGAATGAAAAACTGTTTTTT.

J is TRBJ1-2 and V is TRBV18, with TRBD1 identical over 8 bases. This CDR3 has 16 amino acids. With V trimmed by 5 bases and J by 7 bases, 15 bases remained unmatched. Germline CDR1 KGHSH, CDR2 LQKENI. CDR3 loop: CASSTIGQGGGAGYTF. In nucleotides, the CDR3 is TGTGCCAGCTCAACTATCGGACAGGGAGGAGGCGCTGGCTACACCTTC.